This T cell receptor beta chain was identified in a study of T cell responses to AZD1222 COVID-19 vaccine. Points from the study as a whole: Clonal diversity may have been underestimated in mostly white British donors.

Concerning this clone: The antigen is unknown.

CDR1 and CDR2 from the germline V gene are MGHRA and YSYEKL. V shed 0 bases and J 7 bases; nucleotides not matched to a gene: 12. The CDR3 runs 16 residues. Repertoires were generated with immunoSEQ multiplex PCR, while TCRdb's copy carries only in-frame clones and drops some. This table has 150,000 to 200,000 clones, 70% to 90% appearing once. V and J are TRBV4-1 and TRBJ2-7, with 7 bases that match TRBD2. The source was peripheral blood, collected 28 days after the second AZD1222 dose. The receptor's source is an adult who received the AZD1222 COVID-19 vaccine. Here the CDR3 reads CASSQENGGRGREQYF. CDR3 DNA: TGCGCCAGCAGCCAAGAAAACGGTGGGAGGGGTCGAGAGCAGTACTTC.